This T cell receptor beta chain was profiled in a study of OX40 agonist ivuxolimab in advanced cancers. The overall study: Patients were infused with ivuxolimab every 2 weeks at 0.01 to 10 mg/kg. Three dose-escalation patients had partial responses: one with hepatocellular carcinoma and two with cutaneous melanoma. General study findings and limits: Nonresponders, in some cases, also had low normalized T-cell clonal expansion. Researchers report that CD8+ T cells had, on average, more expanded clones than CD4+.

Libraries were prepared by immunoSEQ multiplex PCR; TCRdb keeps only in-frame clonotypes and omits some of them. The data contain over 75,000 clones, around 90% of them seen just once; the ten biggest clones take up 0.33%. CDR3 length: 16 residues. Germline CDR1 LNHDA, CDR2 SQIVND (reference sequence). The V and J ends lost 1 base and 6 bases, in that order; junction bases with no gene match: 10. About this clone itself: Its antigen is not known.

This TCR came from an adult with an advanced solid tumor such as melanoma, head and neck, liver or kidney cancer. The chain joins TRBV19 to TRBJ1-1; 8 nucleotides match TRBD1. Sequences were derived from CD4+ or CD8+ T cells sorted from blood, sampled in a trial of the OX40 agonist ivuxolimab. CDR3 coding DNA: TGTGCCAGTAGTATAGGACAGGGGCGCTCTCGGTCTGAAGCTTTCTTT. Its translation is CASSIGQGRSRSEAFF.